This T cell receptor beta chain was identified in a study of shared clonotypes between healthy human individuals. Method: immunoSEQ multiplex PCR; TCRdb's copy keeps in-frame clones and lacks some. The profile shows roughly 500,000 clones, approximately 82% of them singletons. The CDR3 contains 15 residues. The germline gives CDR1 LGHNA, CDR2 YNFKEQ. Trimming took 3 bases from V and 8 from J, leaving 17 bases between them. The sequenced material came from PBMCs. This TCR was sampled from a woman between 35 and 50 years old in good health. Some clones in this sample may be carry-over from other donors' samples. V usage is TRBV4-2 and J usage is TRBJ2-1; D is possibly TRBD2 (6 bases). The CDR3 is CASSQGQTRTDEQFF. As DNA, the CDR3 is TGTGCCAGCAGCCAGGGTCAGACTAGGACTGATGAGCAGTTCTTC.